This T cell receptor (beta chain) was sequenced during a study of blood T cells in healthy people across ages. V was pared by 8 bases and J by 7 bases, with 24 bases between. The CDR3 is 16 residues long. Per the germline V gene, CDR1 is LNHNV and CDR2 is YYDKDF (reference sequence). For the second PCR, which ran for 7 to 11 cycles, a sample-barcoded 5' primer and a J-beta primer mix were used. TCRdb re-derived calls from the 5' RACE reads in MiXCR, one entry per CDR3 protein. The repertoire holds over 1,200,000 distinct CDR3 sequences, approximately 59% seen once, with over 5.5% in the top ten. Each donor had around 9.8 milliliters of peripheral blood drawn.

The sample consisted of blood. The TCR comes from a man aged 18 to 35 in good health. The rearrangement uses TRBV15 and TRBJ2-1; maybe TRBD1 (6 bases). DNA for the CDR3: TGTGCCACCGCTCATCTTCCTGAAGTACAGGGTAATGAGCAGTTCTTC. It translates to CATAHLPEVQGNEQFF. Full variable domain (rest looked up from reference TRBV15 and TRBJ2-1): DAMVIQNPRYQVTQFGKPVTLSCSQTLNHNVMYWYQQKSSQAPKLLFHYYDKDFNNEADTPDNFQSRRPNTSFCFLDIRSPGLGDTAMYLCATAHLPEVQGNEQFFGPGTRLTVL.